The rows below give T cell receptor beta chains drawn from one sample of a study of blood T cells in healthy people across ages. TCRdb processed the 5' RACE reads anew with MiXCR; each CDR3 protein has one entry. The repertoire consists of some 1.4 million distinct CDR3 sequences, with 35% to 45% occurring once and the leading ten covering 6.5% to 10%. The sequenced material came from blood. The receptor source for this set is a woman under 30 in good health. The CDR3 runs from the conserved cysteine through the conserved F or W. Each record gives: J gene, clone size, V gene, CDR3 length, D gene, CDR3 protein, CDR3 DNA. The D gene is left open where the match is weak. Only part of the rows carry a size: once, few, many, or a class if the clone is expanded.

>TRBJ2-7|few|TRBV9|14|TRBD1
CASSVRDSPYEQYF
TGTGCCAGCAGCGTCCGGGACAGCCCCTACGAGCAGTACTTC
>TRBJ1-4|NA|TRBV6-5|15|NA
CASSYEGGPREKLFF
TGTGCCAGCAGTTACGAAGGGGGGCCGCGTGAAAAACTGTTTTTT
>TRBJ2-1|NA|TRBV11-2|13|NA
CASSVPSTSEQFF
TGTGCCAGCAGCGTCCCCTCCACGTCTGAGCAGTTCTTC
>TRBJ1-2|few|TRBV20-1|11|NA
CNAEGDYGYTF
TGCAACGCAGAGGGGGACTATGGCTACACCTTC
>TRBJ1-1|few|TRBV7-9|15|NA
CASSLVRVTNTEAFF
TGTGCCAGCAGCTTAGTCCGGGTCACGAACACTGAAGCTTTCTTT
>TRBJ2-1|NA|TRBV10-2|16|NA
CASSESSGSGHNEQFF
TGCGCCAGCAGTGAGTCTTCCGGGAGTGGGCACAATGAGCAGTTCTTC
>TRBJ2-5|few|TRBV20-1|15|NA
CSARMLTVNQETQYF
TGCAGTGCTAGAATGTTGACAGTTAACCAAGAGACCCAGTACTTC
>TRBJ2-1|NA|TRBV3-1|14|TRBD1
CASSQRTGEETQFF
TGTGCCAGCAGCCAACGGACAGGGGAAGAGACCCAGTTCTTC
>TRBJ1-1|NA|TRBV7-8|13|NA
CASSAKPGTEAFF
TGTGCCAGCAGCGCTAAGCCGGGGACTGAAGCTTTCTTT
>TRBJ1-6|once|TRBV14|14|NA
CASSQEPDNSPLHF
TGTGCCAGCAGCCAAGAGCCAGATAATTCACCCCTCCACTTT
>TRBJ2-7|NA|TRBV30|15|NA
CAWSVWGHPYNEQYF
TGTGCCTGGAGTGTATGGGGACACCCTTACAATGAGCAGTACTTC
>TRBJ1-5|few|TRBV28|16|NA
CASSSRRDPSNQPQHF
TGTGCCAGCAGTTCCCGCAGGGACCCTAGCAATCAGCCCCAGCATTTT
>TRBJ1-5|NA|TRBV18|16|NA
CASSPQVAFGNQPQHF
TGTGCCAGCTCGCCGCAAGTGGCCTTCGGCAATCAGCCCCAGCATTTT
>TRBJ2-1|NA|TRBV29-1|13|NA
CSDMTSMSNGQFF
TGCAGCGATATGACTAGTATGAGCAATGGGCAGTTCTTC
>TRBJ2-7|NA|TRBV15|15|NA
CATSRDLGSPYEQYF
TGTGCCACCAGCAGAGATCTGGGGTCCCCCTACGAGCAGTACTTC
>TRBJ2-5|few|TRBV5-1|14|NA
CASSPGATGETQYF
TGCGCCAGCAGCCCGGGAGCAACGGGAGAGACCCAGTACTTC
>TRBJ2-7|few|TRBV4-2|15|NA
CASSPDSSSYNEQYF
TGTGCCAGCAGCCCGGACTCGAGCTCCTACAATGAGCAGTACTTC
>TRBJ2-7|NA|TRBV3-1|16|TRBD2
CASSRPLAGSSYEQYF
TGTGCCAGCAGCCGTCCACTAGCGGGGAGCTCCTACGAGCAGTACTTC